One and the same sample provided the 32 T cell receptor beta chains below, sequenced in a study of identical twins. From the 5' RACE reads, TCRdb called clonotypes with MiXCR, one entry per CDR3 protein. In the table there are around 1.7 million distinct CDR3 sequences, around 33% of which are singletons. The specimen sequenced was cord blood. The receptors were gathered from a newborn girl in good health.

CDR3 sequence (DNA): TGTGCCAGTAGTGTAACAGTTTATAGCAATCAGCCCCAGCATTTT. Protein: CASSVTVYSNQPQHF. The rearrangement links TRBV19 to TRBJ1-5, with unresolved D. The CDR3 extends over 15 amino acids. Germline V gene data show CDR1 as LNHDA and CDR2 as SQIVND (reference sequence). V dropped 5 bases and J dropped 0 bases, with 11 bases sitting between them.

The gene calls are TRBV5-1 and TRBJ1-2; possibly TRBD1 for D (5 bases). CDR1 and CDR2 (germline): SGHRS, YFSETQ. V was shortened by 4 bases and J by 2 bases, with 12 bases between the two germline ends. The CDR3 has 14 amino acids. The CDR3 spells CASSHGRDNYGYTF. The CDR3 nucleotides are TGCGCCAGCAGCCACGGCCGGGACAACTATGGCTACACCTTC.

This clonotype was seen a few times. The chain recombines TRBV7-9 with TRBJ1-1, with D possibly being TRBD1 (6 bases). CDR1 and CDR2 (germline): SEHNR, FQNEAQ (reference sequence). CDR3 length equals 15 residues. V dropped 1 base and J dropped 5 bases, with 14 bases sitting between them. CDR3 coding DNA: TGTGCCAGCAGCTTAGTAAAGGGGGTCGGGACTGAAGCTTTCTTT. Its protein product is CASSLVKGVGTEAFF.

This sequence joins TRBV9 and TRBJ2-7, with 7 bases identical to TRBD1. Germline-derived CDR1 and CDR2 are SGDLS and YYNGEE. The CDR3 consists of 15 residues. V dropped 0 bases and J dropped 5; count of bases not matched to a gene: 8. In DNA form, the CDR3 reads TGTGCCAGCAGCGTAGGGACAGGAGAGGCCCACGAGCAGTACTTC. As protein: CASSVGTGEAHEQYF. The variable domain in full, with the rest retrieved from reference TRBV9 and TRBJ2-7, is DSGVTQTPKHLITATGQRVTLRCSPRSGDLSVYWYQQSLDQGLQFLIQYYNGEERAKGNILERFSAQQFPDLHSELNLSSLELGDSALYFCASSVGTGEAHEQYFGPGTRLTVT.

With regard to this clonotype: One end of the junction does not line up with germline, which may come from a read error. The gene calls are TRBV2 and TRBJ2-7; tentatively, D is TRBD1 (5 bases). Looked up from germline, CDR1 is SNHLY and CDR2 is FYNNEI. This CDR3 spans 12 amino acids. CDR3 loop: CASSATAYEHYF. In nucleotides, the CDR3 is TGTGCCAGCAGCGCGACAGCCTACGAGCACTACTTC.

The V call is TRBV27, the J call TRBJ1-1, with 7 bases that match TRBD1. The CDR3 length is 15 residues. J was trimmed by 4 bases and V by 2 bases; bases with no gene match: 7. Germline V gene data show CDR1 as MNHEY and CDR2 as SMNVEV (reference sequence). CDR3 region: CASSLTWQGGTEAFF. For the CDR3, the DNA is TGTGCCAGCAGTTTAACCTGGCAGGGGGGCACTGAAGCTTTCTTT.

This clonotype has more than one count but fewer than ten. This chain joins TRBV25-1 and TRBJ2-1, with D possibly being TRBD1 or TRBD2 (5 bases each). V was clipped by 1 base and J by 4 bases, with 20 bases between them. The CDR3 is made up of 18 amino acids. Germline CDR1 and CDR2: MGHDK and SYGVNS. CDR3 coding DNA: TGTGCCAGCAGTGAATGGGGGTCCCCAACCGCCCCTTACAATGAGCAGTTCTTC. Its protein product is CASSEWGSPTAPYNEQFF.

This clonotype was seen many times. The chain has TRBV4-2 and TRBJ1-2, with 7 bases identical to TRBD1. Trimming cost V 1 base and J 6 bases; bases outside gene matches: 5. The CDR3 consists of 14 residues. Germline-derived CDR1 and CDR2 are LGHNA and YNFKEQ. Here the CDR3 DNA reads TGTGCCAGCAGCCAAGCTTACAGGGGCGATGGCTACACCTTC. This translates into CASSQAYRGDGYTF.

Only a few counts were recorded for this clonotype. V gene TRBV7-2 combines with J gene TRBJ2-3, with D maybe TRBD2 (5 bases). V was cut by 3 bases and J by 4 bases, with 11 bases left in between. There are 14 residues in the CDR3. Germline loops: CDR1 SGHTA, CDR2 FQGNSA. CDR3 loop: CASSFGSVADTQYF. In DNA, the CDR3 is TGTGCCAGCAGCTTTGGGAGTGTCGCAGATACGCAGTATTTT.

The chain joins TRBV25-1 to TRBJ2-2; TRBD2 is a possible D gene (6 bases). The CDR3 runs to 13 residues. Trimming stripped 8 bases from V and 6 bases from J, with 13 bases between. Germline V gene lookup returns CDR1 MGHDK and CDR2 SYGVNS. The CDR3 sequence: CASLAWAAGELFF. The CDR3 bases are TGTGCCAGCCTAGCGTGGGCGGCCGGGGAGCTGTTTTTT.

The chain recombines TRBV28 with TRBJ1-1; 7 bases fit TRBD1. V gave up 3 bases and J gave up 1 base; unmatched junction bases: 14. This CDR3 has 18 residues. Germline CDR1 MDHEN, CDR2 SYDVKM. In DNA form, the CDR3 reads TGTGCCAGCAGTTTTTCTGCAGGACAGGCTCTCTCGAACACTGAAGCTTTCTTT. Translation gives CASSFSAGQALSNTEAFF.

The V gene is TRBV10-3, the J gene TRBJ2-3, with a tentative D call TRBD2 (6 bases). The CDR3 sequence is 15 residues long. Germline assignment: CDR1 ENHRY and CDR2 SYGVKD. V shed 8 bases and J shed 6 bases, with 21 bases lying between them. This chain's CDR3 is CAIGGTGLPSDTQYF. The CDR3 coding sequence is TGTGCCATCGGGGGAACGGGACTCCCATCGGATACGCAGTATTTT.

The chain couples TRBV5-1 to TRBJ1-1, with D possibly being TRBD1 (6 bases). This CDR3 has 13 amino acids. V dropped 4 bases and J dropped 8 bases, with 15 bases sitting between them. The V gene's germline CDR1 is SGHRS and CDR2 YFSETQ. The CDR3 DNA reads as TGCGCCAGCAGCGCCCGAGGGGGGAGCGAAGCTTTCTTT. It codes for CASSARGGSEAFF.

This clonotype was counted between two and nine times. This rearrangement joins TRBV20-1 to TRBJ1-2; no firm D call. V was pared by 1 base and J by 0 bases, with 6 bases between. There are 13 residues in the CDR3. Germline assignment: CDR1 DFQATT and CDR2 SNEGSKA (reference sequence). The CDR3 region has the DNA TGCAGTGCTAGAGGACACGCTAACTATGGCTACACCTTC. It codes for CSARGHANYGYTF.

The CDR3 DNA sequence: TGTGCCAGCAGCTTAGGTCAGGGACAGGGATTCGATGGCTACACCTTC. Its translation is CASSLGQGQGFDGYTF. The V call is TRBV7-8, the J call TRBJ1-2; 9 nucleotides match TRBD1. V shed 1 base, J shed 6 bases, and the junction held 9 bases outside the gene matches. This CDR3 has 16 amino acids. In germline, CDR1 is SGHVS, CDR2 FQNEAQ.

On this clonotype: One end of the junction is discordant with germline, which a read error may explain. V and J are TRBV11-1 and TRBJ1-1; D is unclear. Per germline, CDR1 SGHAT and CDR2 FQDESV (reference sequence). This CDR3 is 12 amino acids long. The CDR3 DNA sequence: TGTGCCAGCACCTTATCGAACACTGAAGCTTTCTTT. Amino acid sequence: CASTLSNTEAFF.

This clonotype was counted between two and nine times. This chain uses TRBV9 with TRBJ1-1; D remains ambiguous. Per the germline V gene, CDR1 is SGDLS and CDR2 is YYNGEE. Trimming removed 0 bases at V and 2 bases at J, with 5 bases between. This CDR3 region has 13 residues. CDR3: CASSVEANTEAFF. The DNA of the CDR3 is TGTGCCAGCAGCGTAGAGGCTAACACTGAAGCTTTCTTT.

J is TRBJ1-3 and V is TRBV15; tentative D call: TRBD1 (5 bases). Germline CDR1 and CDR2: LNHNV and YYDKDF (reference sequence). CDR3 length: 17 amino acids. With 2 bases removed from V and 4 bases from J, the gap between germline ends came to 18 bases. For the CDR3, the DNA is TGTGCCACCAGCAGACAAAGCAGGGTATTGAGCGGAAACACCATATATTTT. Translation: CATSRQSRVLSGNTIYF. The variable domain in full, with the rest retrieved from reference TRBV15 and TRBJ1-3, is DAMVIQNPRYQVTQFGKPVTLSCSQTLNHNVMYWYQQKSSQAPKLLFHYYDKDFNNEADTPDNFQSRRPNTSFCFLDIRSPGLGDTAMYLCATSRQSRVLSGNTIYFGEGSWLTVV.

This clonotype has a handful of counts. V and J are TRBV11-2 and TRBJ1-2; D is uncertain. Germline values: CDR1 SGHAT, CDR2 FQNNGV. V lost 0 bases, J lost 8 bases, and 16 bases lay in between. This CDR3 has 15 amino acids. As DNA, the CDR3 is TGTGCCAGCAGCTTAGATACCGGGTCGCTACGAGGCTACACCTTC. Translating gives CASSLDTGSLRGYTF.

This clonotype occurred a few times. The V call is TRBV6-1, the J call TRBJ1-2; weak D call: TRBD1 (5 bases). The CDR3 consists of 18 residues. Germline loops: CDR1 MNHNS, CDR2 SASEGT. The V end lost 4 bases, the J end lost 4 bases, and 25 bases lay between the germline ends. CDR3: CASSVASGARLRRYGYTF. The DNA of the CDR3 is TGTGCCAGCAGTGTAGCCTCCGGGGCCAGACTCCGACGCTATGGCTACACCTTC.

This clonotype was counted a single time. The CDR3 coding sequence is TGCAGTGCTAGAGGTCCTTCTATAGCGGGACCCACCCGCGGGGAGCTGTTTTTT. Its protein product is CSARGPSIAGPTRGELFF. V usage is TRBV20-1 and J usage is TRBJ2-2; 8 positions match TRBD2. This CDR3 comprises 18 residues. Germline V gene sequence: CDR1 DFQATT, CDR2 SNEGSKA (reference sequence). V dropped 1 base and J dropped 7; count of bases not matched to a gene: 17.

The gene calls are TRBV27 and TRBJ2-1; D remains ambiguous. Germline assignment: CDR1 MNHEY and CDR2 SMNVEV (reference sequence). The CDR3 contains 15 residues. V lost 1 base and J lost 0, with 7 bases in between. The CDR3 sequence: CASSLYSPSYNEQFF. The CDR3 region has the DNA TGTGCCAGCAGTTTATACAGCCCCTCCTACAATGAGCAGTTCTTC.

V and J are TRBV11-2 and TRBJ1-1; D is perhaps TRBD1 (5 bases). The CDR3 contains 17 residues. V lost 1 base and J lost 0, with 15 bases in between. In germline, CDR1 is SGHAT, CDR2 FQNNGV. CDR3 in amino acids: CASSLALRGVMNTEAFF. The CDR3 DNA sequence: TGTGCCAGCAGCTTAGCCCTCCGGGGGGTCATGAACACTGAAGCTTTCTTT.

This clonotype was counted between two and nine times. DNA of the CDR3: TGCAGTGCCGAGGAGGGGACTAGCGGGAACAATGAGCAGTTCTTC. Amino acids: CSAEEGTSGNNEQFF. The V gene is TRBV20-1, the J gene TRBJ2-1; 13 bases map to TRBD2. Trimming at V came to 6 bases and at J to 5 bases, leaving 7 bases not matched to a gene. CDR1 is DFQATT and CDR2 is SNEGSKA in the germline V gene (reference sequence). The CDR3 has 15 amino acids.

The genes are TRBV9 and TRBJ2-7; TRBD2 aligns across 14 bases. Germline V CDR1 and CDR2: SGDLS, YYNGEE. Trimming at V came to 0 bases and at J to 5 bases, leaving 4 bases not matched to a gene. The CDR3 runs 16 residues. The CDR3 spells CASSVAQGLAGDEQYF. The DNA for the CDR3 is TGTGCCAGCAGCGTAGCTCAGGGACTAGCGGGAGACGAGCAGTACTTC.

This clonotype came up once. The V and J genes are TRBV20-1 and TRBJ1-3; 9 bases are a match to TRBD1. This CDR3 comprises 14 residues. V lost 1 base, J lost 4 bases, and 2 bases stayed unmatched. CDR1 is DFQATT and CDR2 is SNEGSKA in the germline V gene (reference sequence). Written as DNA, the CDR3 is TGCAGTGCTAGAGCCGGGACAGGGGGAAACACCATATATTTT. This gives the protein CSARAGTGGNTIYF.

This clonotype was picked up many times. The chain carries TRBV12-3 or TRBV12-4 and TRBJ2-7; D may be TRBD2 (6 bases). The CDR3 totals 13 residues. V was shortened by 4 bases and J by 3 bases, with 10 bases between the two germline ends. CDR3 nucleotides: TGTGCCAGCAGTTCCCGGGAGATCTACGAGCAGTACTTC. It encodes CASSSREIYEQYF.

This clonotype occurred a few times. The gene calls are TRBV12-5 and TRBJ2-2; D is perhaps TRBD2 (5 bases). The V gene lost 0 bases and the J gene lost 1 base, with 6 bases spanning the gap. The CDR3 has 15 residues. The germline gives CDR1 LGHNT, CDR2 FRNRAP. The CDR3, as DNA: TGTGCTAGTGGTTTGGTCACTAGGAACACCGGGGAGCTGTTTTTT. This translates into CASGLVTRNTGELFF.

The chain uses TRBV12-5 and TRBJ2-3; 8 nucleotides agree with TRBD2. The germline gives CDR1 LGHNT, CDR2 FRNRAP. Trimming at V came to 5 bases and at J to 5 bases, leaving 12 bases not matched to a gene. The CDR3 consists of 16 residues. The CDR3 spells CASGTPGGAGGDTQYF. The CDR3 DNA reads TGTGCTAGTGGTACGCCCGGGGGGGCGGGAGGAGATACGCAGTATTTT. Filled out from reference TRBV12-5 and TRBJ2-3, the complete variable domain reads DARVTQTPRHKVTEMGQEVTMRCQPILGHNTVFWYRQTMMQGLELLAYFRNRAPLDDSGMPKDRFSAEMPDATLATLKIQPSEPRDSAVYFCASGTPGGAGGDTQYFGPGTRLTVL.

Concerning this clonotype itself: The germline gene is not matched at one end of the junction; a read error may be the cause. The gene calls are TRBV7-7 and TRBJ2-4; the match to TRBD2 covers 9 bases. The J call is doubtful: the DNA matches TRBJ2-7 better. There are 16 residues in the CDR3. Germline V gene sequence: CDR1 SSHAT, CDR2 FNYEAQ (reference sequence). CDR3 sequence (DNA): TGTGCTAGCAGCCTCCGCCTAGCGGGAAGGCCCTACGAGCAGTACTTC. It is translated as CASSLRLAGRPYEQYF.

This clonotype was seen more than once but under ten times. This chain joins TRBV12-3 or TRBV12-4 and TRBJ2-3; 8 nucleotides match TRBD1. This CDR3 has 12 amino acids. Trimming removed 9 bases from V and 4 bases from J; junction bases left unmatched: 3. CDR3 loop: CASRTGSDTQYF. The CDR3 DNA follows: TGTGCCAGTCGGACAGGGTCAGATACGCAGTATTTT.

At least ten counts were recorded for this clonotype. CDR3 DNA sequence: TGTGCCAGCAGTTTACAGGTTAACTATGGCTACACCTTC. This sequence encodes CASSLQVNYGYTF. The V gene is TRBV28, the J gene TRBJ1-2; D remains ambiguous. V lost 2 bases, J lost 1 base, and 5 bases lay in between. The CDR3 totals 13 residues. Germline V gene sequence: CDR1 MDHEN, CDR2 SYDVKM.